This T cell receptor (beta chain) emerged from a study of CD8 T cells in Susac syndrome. The authors sequenced TCR beta from blood CD8+ and CD4+ T cells. Controls matched for age and sex were healthy donors. The V gene's germline CDR1 is MNHEY and CDR2 SMNVEV (reference sequence). V trimming: 4 bases; J trimming: 6 bases; junction bases outside the gene matches: 15. This CDR3 spans 18 amino acids. Random hexamers primed reverse transcription of about 0.5 to 1 ug RNA. By means of immunoSEQ multiplex PCR, TCR beta CDR3 spanning 54 Vbeta and 13 Jbeta underwent amplification. TCRdb recomputed calls from the immunoSEQ multiplex PCR reads with MiXCR, one row per CDR3 protein. The repertoire consists of about 110,000 distinct CDR3 sequences, with around 95% occurring once and the leading ten covering 0.096%.

Sequences were obtained from CD4+ T cells from PBMCs. This TCR was sampled from a human donor in good health. V gene TRBV27 combines with J gene TRBJ2-2; TRBD1 aligns across 9 bases. Here the CDR3 reads CASSYRGPSWVGAGELFF. The DNA of the CDR3 is TGTGCCAGCAGTTACAGGGGGCCTAGCTGGGTCGGTGCCGGGGAGCTGTTTTTT.